Sequencing of this T cell receptor (beta chain) was carried out in a study of blood T cell repertoires in COVID-19 (dated by TCRdb to about 2020). Regarding the research as a whole: Samples from collaborators originated in the United States, Italy and Spain and spanned both the acute and convalescent phases of COVID-19. The prospective study material was composed of cDNA or gDNA derived from T cells, B-cell-depleted T cells, or PBMCs. The sample metadata nearly always contained a de-identified subject ID, COVID-19 status, age in years and sex. Samples were obtained from the ongoing ImmuneRACE study (first 160 participants) and from over 1,000 subjects provided by 6 global collaborators. Subjects who had been exposed to COVID-19, were actively infected with it, or had recovered from it provided the deeply sampled blood TCRbeta repertoires that made up the dataset. A freely available public database, intended as a resource for researchers studying the immune response to SARS-CoV-2, is where the repertoires were released. HLA class I and class II types, where available, came from metadata supplied by the sample provider rather than from assay-based typing.

TCRbeta CDR3 regions were amplified from genomic DNA by means of the immunoSEQ Assay, a bias-controlled multiplex PCR. The authors processed their data as follows. The number of nucleated cells in each sample was estimated from the amplification of reference gene primers within the assay. To quantify the absolute abundance of each unique TCRbeta CDR3 rearrangement, sequence reads were collapsed and filtered. For each sample, productive Simpson clonality was calculated as the square root of Simpson's diversity index across productive rearrangements. TCRdb's version of the immuneACCESS table is confined to in-frame rearrangements and falls short of the full clone set. An unresolved V gene accounts for under half of the shortfall where checked; the remainder is of unknown origin. The V and J calls and clone size come from that table; D and trimming were worked out from the DNA. This sample gives around 250,000 clones in total; over 80% of them show up just once. The ten largest make up 1% to 1.5% of the sample.

Participants in the prospective study were enrolled through a virtual design, were aged about 18 to 90 years, and lived in roughly 26 United States geographic areas. In the prospective study, participants were assigned to cohorts based on the clinical history participants reported in a screening survey and a study questionnaire. Mobile phlebotomists in the prospective study collected whole blood, serum and a nasopharyngeal or oropharyngeal swab from every participant. Over an approximately two-month period, participants in the prospective study had the option of providing additional blood draws and questionnaires. Blood samples from the prospective study were shipped frozen or at room temperature prior to DNA extraction. Comment on this clone: Its antigen is not yet known. Qualities for individual bases were not recorded, and no much larger clone is one base off.

The study at large found these results: The amount of clinical and demographic metadata varied by source and participant and was provided uncurated.

V is trimmed back by 3 bases and J by 6 bases, and the junction contains 3 bases that no gene match accounts for. The germline V gene specifies MNHNS as CDR1 and SASEGT as CDR2. The CDR3 holds 14 amino acids from the cysteine to the phenylalanine. The DNA shown is the 42-base CDR3, in frame from base 1. Sequencing was performed on PBMCs or T cells enriched from blood (not recorded which). Recombination joined TRBV6-1 with TRBJ2-5; a stretch of 11 junction bases matches TRBD1. This TCR was sampled from a human donor in a cohort exposed to, infected with or recovered from COVID-19 (not recorded which). The donor label of this sample is uncertain. The nucleotides read TGTGCCAGCAGTGATGGGACAGGGGGGAAGACCCAGTACTTC. Translation gives CASSDGTGGKTQYF.